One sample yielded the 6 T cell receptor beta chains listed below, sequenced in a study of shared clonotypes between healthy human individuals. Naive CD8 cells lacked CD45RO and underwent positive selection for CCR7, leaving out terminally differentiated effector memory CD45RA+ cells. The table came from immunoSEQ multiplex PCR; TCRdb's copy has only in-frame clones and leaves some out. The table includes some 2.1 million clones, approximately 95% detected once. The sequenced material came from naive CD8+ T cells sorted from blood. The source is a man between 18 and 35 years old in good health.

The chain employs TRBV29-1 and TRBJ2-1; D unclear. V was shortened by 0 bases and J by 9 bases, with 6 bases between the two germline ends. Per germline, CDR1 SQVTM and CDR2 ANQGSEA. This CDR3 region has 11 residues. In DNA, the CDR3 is TGCAGCGTTGAAGATCAGAGTGAGCAGTTCTTC. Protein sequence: CSVEDQSEQFF.

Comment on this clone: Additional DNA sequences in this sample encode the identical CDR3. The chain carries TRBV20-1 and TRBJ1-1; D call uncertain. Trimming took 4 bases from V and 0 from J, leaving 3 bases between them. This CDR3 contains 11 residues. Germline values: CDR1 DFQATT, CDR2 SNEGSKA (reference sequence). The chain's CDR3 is CSATVNTEAFF. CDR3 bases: TGCAGTGCTACGGTGAACACTGAAGCTTTCTTT.

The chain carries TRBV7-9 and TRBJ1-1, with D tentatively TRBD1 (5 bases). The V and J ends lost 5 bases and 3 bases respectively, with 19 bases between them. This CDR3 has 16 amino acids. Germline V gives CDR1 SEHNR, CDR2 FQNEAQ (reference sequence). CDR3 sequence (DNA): TGTGCCAGCAGCGACGATATCTGGGACTTGGACACTGAAGCTTTCTTT. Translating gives CASSDDIWDLDTEAFF.

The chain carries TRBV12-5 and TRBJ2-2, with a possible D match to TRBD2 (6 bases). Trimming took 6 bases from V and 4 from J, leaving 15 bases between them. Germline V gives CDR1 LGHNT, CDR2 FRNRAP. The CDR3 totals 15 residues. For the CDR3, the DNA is TGTGCTAGTGGACCGGGAGACCCCCGCACCGGGGAGCTGTTTTTT. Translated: CASGPGDPRTGELFF.

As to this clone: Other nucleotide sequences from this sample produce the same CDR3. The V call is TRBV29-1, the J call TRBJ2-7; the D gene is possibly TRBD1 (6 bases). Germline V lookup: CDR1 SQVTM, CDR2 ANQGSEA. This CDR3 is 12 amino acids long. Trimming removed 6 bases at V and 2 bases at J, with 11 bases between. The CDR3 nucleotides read TGCAGCGTCGGTACAGGGACCTACGAGCAGTACTTC. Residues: CSVGTGTYEQYF.

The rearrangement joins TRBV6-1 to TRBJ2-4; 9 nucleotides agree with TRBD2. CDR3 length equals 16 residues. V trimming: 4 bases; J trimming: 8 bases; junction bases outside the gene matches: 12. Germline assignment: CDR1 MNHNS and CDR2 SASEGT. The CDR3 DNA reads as TGTGCCAGCAGTGTCAACCGGGCTAGCGGGGTGGACATTCAGTACTTC. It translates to CASSVNRASGVDIQYF.